This T cell receptor beta chain was recovered during a study of blood T cell repertoires in COVID-19. Germline trimming cut 3 bases from V and 2 bases from J; bases unmatched to any gene: 2. The germline V gene has CDR1 SGHRS and CDR2 YFSETQ. The CDR3 covers 15 residues. The protocol was immunoSEQ multiplex PCR, while the TCRdb copy is restricted to in-frame clones and leaves out a portion. This table has 73,000 or so clones, roughly 80% appearing once. This TCR came from an older woman with acute or convalescent COVID-19. This chain connects TRBV5-1 to TRBJ2-3, with 11 bases aligning to TRBD2. Sequencing was carried out using peripheral blood. This CDR3 reads CASSWGLADTDTQYF. The DNA for the CDR3 is TGCGCCAGCAGCTGGGGACTAGCGGACACAGATACGCAGTATTTT.